These 31 T cell receptor beta chains were all obtained from the same sample, sequenced in a study of cytomegalovirus exposure and HLA in healthy donors. Primers for the PCR totalled 60 Vbeta and 13 Jbeta. Generated by immunoSEQ multiplex PCR, the TCRdb table keeps only in-frame clones and is missing some. Of some 70,000 clones listed, about 88% were seen once; the top ten hold 2% to 3%. The sequencing sample was made of PBMCs. These receptors all come from a woman in her fifties or sixties in good health and CMV-seronegative.

This clone showed up just a few times. V usage is TRBV18 and J usage is TRBJ1-4, with D uncertain. Germline V gene data show CDR1 as KGHSH and CDR2 as LQKENI. This CDR3 region has 14 residues. V lost 2 bases, J lost 8 bases, and 12 bases lay in between. The CDR3 protein is CASSPNPSREKLFF. CDR3 in DNA: TGTGCCAGCTCACCAAACCCATCGAGGGAAAAACTGTTTTTT.

The genes are TRBV6-1 and TRBJ2-7; weak D call: TRBD1 (6 bases). Trimming removed 8 bases from V and 0 bases from J, with 14 bases in between. CDR1 and CDR2 from the germline V gene are MNHNS and SASEGT. This CDR3 comprises 14 residues. The CDR3 loop reads CASSLDRYSYEQYF. The CDR3 DNA reads as TGTGCCAGCTCGCTAGACAGGTACTCCTACGAGCAGTACTTC.

This clone showed up just once. The chain links TRBV2 to TRBJ1-5; no reliable D call. V lost 2 bases to trimming and J lost 0 bases, with 5 bases between them. The CDR3 covers 14 residues. Germline values: CDR1 SNHLY, CDR2 FYNNEI. As DNA, the CDR3 is TGTGCCAGCAGTGAACAGAATAGCAATCAGCCCCAGCATTTT. Amino acid sequence: CASSEQNSNQPQHF.

The chain employs TRBV2 and TRBJ2-2; 8 bases agree with TRBD2. V lost 5 bases, J lost 4 bases, and 3 bases stayed unmatched. Germline values: CDR1 SNHLY, CDR2 FYNNEI. The CDR3 loop spans 14 amino acids. The CDR3 DNA reads as TGTGCCAGCAGTCCGGGAGGGGGCACCGGGGAGCTGTTTTTT. This encodes CASSPGGGTGELFF.

Only one count was recorded for this clone. The genes are TRBV7-2 and TRBJ2-7, with D possibly matching TRBD2 (6 bases). The germline CDR1 and CDR2 sequences are SGHTA and FQGNSA. Deletions cut 1 base from V and 10 bases from J, with 20 bases between. The CDR3 consists of 15 residues. The CDR3: CASSLGSRESGEQYF. CDR3 sequence (DNA): TGTGCCAGCAGCTTAGGCTCACGGGAGTCAGGCGAACAGTACTTC.

The rearrangement links TRBV4-1 to TRBJ2-2; D possibly corresponds to TRBD1 (5 bases). Germline CDR1 reads MGHRA; CDR2 reads YSYEKL. The V gene lost 4 bases and the J gene lost 4 bases, with 28 bases spanning the gap. CDR3 length: 20 amino acids. CDR3 region: CASSRFGAPENMWSTGELFF. DNA of the CDR3: TGCGCCAGCAGCCGATTTGGGGCCCCCGAAAATATGTGGAGCACCGGGGAGCTGTTTTTT.

This sequence joins TRBV5-1 and TRBJ1-2, with TRBD1 identical over 7 bases. There are 13 residues in the CDR3. V lost 4 bases to trimming and J lost 8 bases; unmatched junction nucleotides: 8. CDR1 SGHRS and CDR2 YFSETQ come from the germline V gene. CDR3 nucleotide sequence: TGCGCCAGCAGCCCAGAACAGGGGTCCGGCTACACCTTC. This gives the protein CASSPEQGSGYTF.

The rearrangement links TRBV30 to TRBJ1-4; the match to TRBD1 covers 8 bases. Trimming removed 2 bases from V and 7 bases from J; junction bases left unmatched: 6. From germline, CDR1 is GTSNPN and CDR2 SVGIG (reference sequence). The CDR3 loop spans 14 amino acids. The CDR3 loop reads CAWSHQGAGEKLFF. Here the CDR3 DNA reads TGTGCCTGGAGTCATCAGGGGGCCGGTGAAAAACTGTTTTTT.

The rearrangement uses TRBV19 and TRBJ1-4; D uncertain. V lost 7 bases and J lost 0, with 15 bases in between. Germline lookup yields CDR1 LNHDA and CDR2 SQIVND (reference sequence). The CDR3 sequence is 16 residues long. CDR3 coding DNA: TGTGCCAGTAAAAGAGGGCAGCTTGCAACTAATGAAAAACTGTTTTTT. As protein: CASKRGQLATNEKLFF. The full variable domain, its missing parts supplied by reference TRBV19 and TRBJ1-4, is DGGITQSPKYLFRKEGQNVTLSCEQNLNHDAMYWYRQDPGQGLRLIYYSQIVNDFQKGDIAEGYSVSREKKESFPLTVTSAQKNPTAFYLCASKRGQLATNEKLFFGSGTQLSVL.

The chain uses TRBV27 and TRBJ2-7; TRBD2 matches 7 bases. This CDR3 comprises 15 residues. V trimming: 5 bases; J trimming: 8 bases; junction bases outside the gene matches: 15. Germline CDR1 and CDR2: MNHEY and SMNVEV (reference sequence). Here the CDR3 reads CASSPLADPNAKQYF. Here the CDR3 DNA reads TGTGCCAGCAGTCCTCTAGCGGATCCTAACGCGAAGCAGTACTTC.

The chain carries TRBV5-1 and TRBJ2-2; no clear D. The CDR3 covers 14 residues. In germline, CDR1 is SGHRS, CDR2 YFSETQ. Trimming shortened V by 0 bases and J by 4 bases, and 7 bases separated the two germline ends. The DNA of the CDR3 is TGCGCCAGCAGCTTGGACAGTACCACCGGGGAGCTGTTTTTT. Translated, it gives CASSLDSTTGELFF. Variable domain in full (rest from reference TRBV5-1 and TRBJ2-2): KAGVTQTPRYLIKTRGQQVTLSCSPISGHRSVSWYQQTPGQGLQFLFEYFSETQRNKGNFPGRFSGRQFSNSRSEMNVSTLELGDSALYLCASSLDSTTGELFFGEGSRLTVL.

The chain combines TRBV7-3 with TRBJ2-1; TRBD1 might be the D (5 bases). The CDR3 has 14 residues. Germline CDR1 is SGHTA and CDR2 is FQGTGA. V was trimmed by 0 bases and J by 16 bases, leaving 19 bases between them. In DNA, the CDR3 is TGTGCCAGCAGCTTAACCGGTCCCGGAGTGGGGCTCTTCTTC. Translating it yields CASSLTGPGVGLFF. The entire variable domain, with the rest obtained from reference TRBV7-3 and TRBJ2-1, is as follows: GAGVSQTPSNKVTEKGKYVELRCDPISGHTALYWYRQSLGQGPEFLIYFQGTGAADDSGLPNDRFFAVRPEGSVSTLKIQRTERGDSAVYLCASSLTGPGVGLFFGPGTRLTVL.

As regards this clone: A read error may produce the germline difference seen at one junction end. The genes are TRBV5-8 and TRBJ2-7; D is uncertain. Germline CDR1 SGHTS, CDR2 YDEGEE. The CDR3 is 17 residues long. The CDR3: CASSLASIDPLLYEQYF. The CDR3 nucleotides are TGTGCCAGCAGTTTGGCGTCGATCGATCCTCTACTCTACGAGCAGTACTTC.

The chain couples TRBV7-3 to TRBJ2-1; 12 nucleotides match TRBD2. Losses at the gene ends were 4 bases for V and 4 bases for J; bases not matched to a gene: 14. CDR1 is SGHTA and CDR2 is FQGTGA in the germline V gene. The CDR3 runs 19 residues. The CDR3 here is CASSSPRLAGGPLYNEQFF. CDR3 sequence (DNA): TGTGCCAGCAGCTCCCCGCGGCTAGCGGGAGGGCCACTGTACAATGAGCAGTTCTTC.

The V and J genes are TRBV13 and TRBJ1-1; no definite D call. Trimming left V 6 bases short and J 2 bases short, with 4 bases between. Looked up from germline, CDR1 is PRHDT and CDR2 is FYEKMQ (reference sequence). CDR3 length: 11 amino acids. DNA of the CDR3: TGTGCCAGCAGTCCTAACACTGAAGCTTTCTTT. It specifies CASSPNTEAFF.

V is TRBV11-3 and J is TRBJ1-5; D is unresolved. Germline CDR1 and CDR2: SGHNT and YENEEA. The ends were cut back, 4 bases at V and 6 bases at J, with 7 bases in the middle. The CDR3 length is 12 residues. CDR3 nucleotide sequence: TGTGCCAGCAGCTACCGGTGTCAGCCCCAGCATTTT. It yields the protein CASSYRCQPQHF.

The rearrangement links TRBV4-2 to TRBJ1-1; the D gene is possibly TRBD1 (5 bases). The V end lost 0 bases, the J end lost 1 base, and 9 bases lay between the germline ends. Germline V lookup: CDR1 LGHNA, CDR2 YNFKEQ. The CDR3 is made up of 15 amino acids. The CDR3 sequence: CASSQEGHQNTEAFF. CDR3 nucleotides: TGTGCCAGCAGCCAAGAAGGACATCAGAACACTGAAGCTTTCTTT.

This clone was seen a handful of times. DNA of the CDR3: TGTGCCAGCAGCCATAAACTAGCGGGAGACAATGAGCAGTTCTTC. Translation: CASSHKLAGDNEQFF. V usage is TRBV4-2 and J usage is TRBJ2-1; TRBD2 aligns across 11 bases. This CDR3 has 15 residues. V dropped 3 bases and J dropped 5; count of bases not matched to a gene: 3. The germline CDR1 and CDR2 sequences are LGHNA and YNFKEQ.

The table lists this clone with a few counts. V usage is TRBV29-1 and J usage is TRBJ2-2; tentative D call: TRBD1 (6 bases). Trimming left V 6 bases short and J 0 bases short, with 8 bases between. Germline V lookup: CDR1 SQVTM, CDR2 ANQGSEA. This CDR3 comprises 13 residues. The CDR3 nucleotides are TGCAGCGTCGGGACAACGAACACCGGGGAGCTGTTTTTT. The encoded protein is CSVGTTNTGELFF.

The chain combines TRBV7-9 with TRBJ2-1; the D gene is possibly TRBD1 (6 bases). The V and J ends lost 5 bases and 4 bases respectively, with 18 bases between them. The germline V gene encodes CDR1 SEHNR and CDR2 FQNEAQ (reference sequence). The CDR3 covers 16 residues. The CDR3 here is CASSTPRGQGYNEQFF. CDR3 bases: TGTGCCAGCAGCACCCCCCGCGGGCAGGGGTACAATGAGCAGTTCTTC. The whole variable domain, filled in from reference TRBV7-9 and TRBJ2-1, reads DTGVSQNPRHKITKRGQNVTFRCDPISEHNRLYWYRQTLGQGPEFLTYFQNEAQLEKSRLLSDRFSAERPKGSFSTLEIQRTEQGDSAMYLCASSTPRGQGYNEQFFGPGTRLTVL.

This clone is medium-sized (0.01 to 0.1%) by share. The chain employs TRBV7-6 and TRBJ2-7; perhaps TRBD1 as D (6 bases). Germline V gene sequence: CDR1 SGHVS, CDR2 FNYEAQ. V lost 0 bases, J lost 2 bases, and 11 bases lay in between. The CDR3 length is 15 residues. The CDR3 nucleotides read TGTGCCAGCAGCTTAGCGACGGACAGCGCCTACGAGCAGTACTTC. Translated, it gives CASSLATDSAYEQYF.

The chain joins TRBV7-9 to TRBJ2-3; 8 bases are a match to TRBD2. The length of the CDR3 is 14 residues. Germline-derived CDR1 and CDR2 are SEHNR and FQNEAQ (reference sequence). Germline trimming cut 5 bases from V and 6 bases from J; bases unmatched to any gene: 7. In nucleotides, the CDR3 is TGTGCCAGCAGCAATAGCGGGGTTTTTGATACGCAGTATTTT. It codes for CASSNSGVFDTQYF.

This clone was recorded once. The chain employs TRBV7-2 and TRBJ1-2; D is unclear. Per germline, CDR1 SGHTA and CDR2 FQGNSA. The germline V and J ends were trimmed by 4 bases and 5 bases, with 14 bases remaining between them. The CDR3 is made up of 14 amino acids. The CDR3 nucleotides are TGTGCCAGCAGCTCCGGAGTAGCGGGTTATGGCTACACCTTC. It specifies CASSSGVAGYGYTF.

This clone was detected only once. The rearrangement uses TRBV30 and TRBJ2-3, with 7 bases fitting TRBD1. The CDR3 totals 15 residues. Germline V gene lookup returns CDR1 GTSNPN and CDR2 SVGIG (reference sequence). Germline trimming cut 0 bases from V and 4 bases from J; bases unmatched to any gene: 7. CDR3 loop: CAWSVEGANADTQYF. CDR3 sequence (DNA): TGTGCCTGGAGTGTTGAGGGGGCAAACGCAGATACGCAGTATTTT.

The rearrangement uses TRBV25-1 and TRBJ2-1; the match to TRBD1 covers 12 bases. Germline trimming cut 3 bases from V and 7 bases from J; bases unmatched to any gene: 10. From germline, CDR1 is MGHDK and CDR2 SYGVNS. The CDR3 spans 17 residues. In DNA, the CDR3 is TGTGCCAGCAGTGACGCGTTGGGACAGGGGGCTGAGAATGAGCAGTTCTTC. Translated, it gives CASSDALGQGAENEQFF.

The chain employs TRBV25-1 and TRBJ2-1, with 8 bases aligning to TRBD2. The trim removed 8 bases at V and 9 bases at J, leaving 12 bases unmatched. Germline V gene sequence: CDR1 MGHDK, CDR2 SYGVNS. This CDR3 is 14 amino acids long. CDR3 protein: CASDRLATAIEQFF. CDR3 DNA: TGTGCCAGCGACAGACTAGCGACGGCCATTGAGCAGTTCTTC.

The chain combines TRBV4-1 with TRBJ1-6; D gene ambiguous. This CDR3 contains 16 residues. CDR1 and CDR2 (germline): MGHRA, YSYEKL. V lost 2 bases, J lost 0 bases, and 8 bases lay in between. CDR3 in DNA: TGCGCCAGCAGCCAAAGAGAGAGCTCCTATAATTCACCCCTCCACTTT. Its translation: CASSQRESSYNSPLHF.

The chain has TRBV5-5 and TRBJ1-5, with 8 nucleotides matching TRBD1. V gave up 4 bases and J gave up 2 bases; unmatched junction bases: 2. The CDR3 covers 14 residues. The germline V gene encodes CDR1 SGHKS and CDR2 YYEKEE (reference sequence). For the CDR3, the DNA is TGTGCCAGCAGCACGGGACAGGGCAATCAGCCCCAGCATTTT. Protein: CASSTGQGNQPQHF.

The V and J genes are TRBV5-1 and TRBJ2-1; 11 bases map to TRBD2. Germline CDR1 is SGHRS and CDR2 is YFSETQ. J lost 7 bases, V lost 4 bases, and 7 bases had no gene match. The CDR3 covers 15 residues. The CDR3 sequence: CASSVTSGSGNEQFF. Written as DNA, the CDR3 is TGCGCCAGCAGCGTCACTAGCGGGAGTGGAAATGAGCAGTTCTTC.

This clone was picked up one time. The rearrangement uses TRBV30 and TRBJ1-2, with D maybe TRBD1 (6 bases). Germline V lookup: CDR1 GTSNPN, CDR2 SVGIG (reference sequence). Trimming cost V 8 bases and J 4 bases, with 11 bases left between them. This CDR3 spans 11 amino acids. This chain's CDR3 is CAGGGVYGYTF. The CDR3 DNA is TGTGCCGGAGGGGGGGTCTATGGCTACACCTTC.

This sequence joins TRBV9 and TRBJ2-7; D might be TRBD1 (6 bases). From germline, CDR1 is SGDLS and CDR2 YYNGEE. V shed 3 bases and J shed 3 bases, with 10 bases lying between them. The CDR3 spans 13 residues. The chain's CDR3 is CASSEQQGYEQYF. DNA of the CDR3: TGTGCCAGCAGCGAACAACAGGGCTACGAGCAGTACTTC.